This T cell receptor beta chain was sequenced during a study of TIL therapy for anti-PD-1-resistant metastatic lung cancer. The wider study: Half of patients were current or former smokers. Median tumor mutation burden was 1.5 mutations per megabase.

J gave up 8 bases and V 2 bases, and 5 bases lay outside the gene matches. Germline V gene sequence: CDR1 SGHTS, CDR2 YDEGEE. The CDR3 covers 15 residues. The libraries were made with immunoSEQ v3. Data came from immunoSEQ multiplex PCR; TCRdb stores just in-frame clones and leaves some out. Here the sample spans nearly 9,500 clones, approximately 83% being singletons. Time point in this sample: pre-treatment sample, taken before nivolumab and TIL therapy. Tumor tissue came from excised metastases, mostly pleural nodules or supraclavicular lymph nodes. The V and J genes are TRBV5-8 and TRBJ2-1, with 12 nucleotides matching TRBD2. This sequence was found in a person aged 25 to 80 with non-small cell lung cancer. The starting material was tumor tissue, obtained at baseline. The CDR3 sequence is CASSFSGTSGYEQFF. CDR3 bases: TGTGCCAGCAGCTTCTCCGGGACTAGCGGGTATGAGCAGTTCTTC.